A selection of T cell receptor beta chains follows, all from one sample in a study of blood T cell repertoires in COVID-19. Method: immunoSEQ multiplex PCR; TCRdb's copy keeps in-frame clones and lacks some. This table has some 210,000 clones, 84% appearing once. Material: peripheral blood. These receptors were collected from a woman aged 45-65 years with active or convalescent COVID-19. Each CDR3 is given with its conserved first and last residue. The order of the fields is J gene, V gene, CDR3 protein.

>TRBJ1-1|TRBV5-1
CASSYKGQGVEAFF
>TRBJ2-7|TRBV5-1
CASSLVAGGTYEQYF
>TRBJ1-2|TRBV27
CASSLSRRGLNGYTF
>TRBJ1-5|TRBV6-1
CASSEPPTSYRTGGNQPQHF
>TRBJ1-4|TRBV27
CASSLNFGYNEKLFF
>TRBJ2-1|TRBV28
CASSLLAPLDNEQFF
>TRBJ2-7|TRBV5-1
CASSLPGTSGSVYEQYF
>TRBJ1-6|TRBV27
CASSYAANRGASSPLHF
>TRBJ1-4|TRBV7-8
CASSLGTGREKLFF
>TRBJ2-7|TRBV28
CASTNRGAYEQYF
>TRBJ2-7|TRBV10-2
CAQAQLTGKSYEQYF
>TRBJ2-7|TRBV2
CASSDSYGLMSYEQYF
>TRBJ1-5|TRBV9
CASAPGGDSNQPQHF
>TRBJ2-7|TRBV5-1
CASSLGGLAGANEQYF
>TRBJ2-1|TRBV2
CASRPGLAGAYNEQFF
>TRBJ1-1|TRBV15
CATSREATVNTEAFF
>TRBJ2-4|TRBV20-1
CSASPMRELDKNIQYF
>TRBJ2-4|TRBV12-3/TRBV12-4
CASRQSSRDIQYF
>TRBJ1-2|TRBV7-9
CASSLGTGPPNYYGYTF
>TRBJ1-1|TRBV4-1
CASSQDWDRFNTEAFF
>TRBJ1-1|TRBV5-1
CASSGGGTGGEAFF
>TRBJ2-1|TRBV24-1
CATSDQPGSNNEQFF
>TRBJ2-5|TRBV7-2
CASSPTGLLGETQYF
>TRBJ1-2|TRBV11-3
CASSRPRGVYGYTF
>TRBJ1-1|TRBV6-5
CASSPRLLNPEAFF
>TRBJ2-1|TRBV5-1
CASSPTRRDYNEQFF
>TRBJ1-5|TRBV28
CACGISRRFYSNQPQHF
>TRBJ1-1|TRBV10-3
CAISSTGEVTEAFF
>TRBJ1-1|TRBV18
CASSAGSRSYTEAFF
>TRBJ1-2|TRBV9
CASSKRTGGNYGYTF
>TRBJ1-4|TRBV28
CALGRPGTNEKLFF
>TRBJ1-5|TRBV5-1
CAHYDQPQHF
>TRBJ2-3|TRBV11-2
CASSFMASGGSGTQYF
>TRBJ1-4|TRBV28
CASTSGTGVEKLFF